This T cell receptor beta chain emerged from a study of T-cell memory formation after mild COVID-19. Germline assignment: CDR1 SGHRS and CDR2 YFSETQ. Trimming cost V 3 bases and J 2 bases; bases outside gene matches: 6. This CDR3 comprises 15 residues. This clonotype was detected only a few times. 5'RACE with constant-segment primers built TCRalpha and TCRbeta cDNA libraries with UMIs. TCRdb re-derived calls from the 5' RACE reads in MiXCR, one entry per CDR3 protein. The table lists under 250,000 distinct CDR3 sequences, 15% of them singletons, with around 2.2% in the top ten. The chain carries TRBV5-1 and TRBJ1-2; 8 positions match TRBD1. The TCR was taken from an adult woman who had mild COVID-19 (a few samples of this study predate the infection). Cell type and time point are not known. Material for sequencing was PBMCs or a T cell subset sorted from them (not recorded which). The CDR3 loop is CASSSGQALNYGYTF. The CDR3, as DNA: TGCGCCAGCAGCTCGGGACAGGCTTTAAACTATGGCTACACCTTC.